This T cell receptor (beta chain) was identified during a study of blood T cell repertoires in COVID-19. On the study more broadly: Italy, Spain and the United States were the sources of the convalescent and acute COVID-19 samples. In each case, the material was cDNA or gDNA derived from T cells, B-cell-depleted T cells, or PBMCs.

J gave up 3 bases and V 3 bases, and 7 bases lay outside the gene matches. CDR1 and CDR2 from the germline V gene are SGDLS and YYNGEE. The CDR3 contains 16 residues. Authors' data handling: Reference gene primer amplification yielded estimated nucleated cell counts. The data were produced by immunoSEQ multiplex PCR, yet TCRdb's version contains in-frame clones alone and is incomplete. That table furnishes V, J and clone size, whereas the DNA furnished D and trimming. The sample holds 65,000 to 90,000 clones, about 86% seen once. This receptor was identified in a human donor in a cohort sampled during active COVID-19. The sample comprised peripheral blood. V is TRBV9 and J is TRBJ2-3; 10 bases match TRBD1. The CDR3 region has the DNA TGTGCCAGCAGCGAGACAGGGGGCTATCTAACAGATACGCAGTATTTT. Its translation: CASSETGGYLTDTQYF.